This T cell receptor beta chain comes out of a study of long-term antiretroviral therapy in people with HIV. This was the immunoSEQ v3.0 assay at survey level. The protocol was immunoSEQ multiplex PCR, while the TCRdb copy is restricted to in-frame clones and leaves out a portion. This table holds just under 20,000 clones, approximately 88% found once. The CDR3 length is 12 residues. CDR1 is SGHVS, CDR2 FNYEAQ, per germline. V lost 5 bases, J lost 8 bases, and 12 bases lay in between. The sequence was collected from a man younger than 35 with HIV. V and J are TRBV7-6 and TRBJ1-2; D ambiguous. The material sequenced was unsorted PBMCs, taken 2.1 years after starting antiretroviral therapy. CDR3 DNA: TGTGCCAGCAGCGACTTTGAGGGCGGCTACACCTTC. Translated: CASSDFEGGYTF.